Here is one T cell receptor beta chain with its context. The antigen is not known. The data belong to a study of T cells expressing NK-cell markers. Background on the study: The authors sequenced eight donors, of whom seven were HCMV-seropositive and one was seronegative.

Notes on the study in general: The CD3+CD56-NKG2C+ fraction was also led by these clonotypes in a few donors.

As the method of synthesis, 5'RACE template switching with UMIs yielded TCR beta cDNA. Each CDR3 protein gets one entry in TCRdb, which reprocessed the 5' RACE reads and gives no DNA. The sample data list some 450,000 distinct CDR3 sequences. The CDR3 totals 13 residues. Germline CDR1 SGHTA, CDR2 FQGNSA. The chain has TRBV7-2 and TRBJ2-3. The sequence derives from a woman aged 18-70 years in good health. The specimen sequenced was blood T cells: a sorted CD56 or NKG2C T cell subset, CD4+ or CD8+ T cells, or bulk PBMC T cells (not recorded which). CDR3 in amino acids: CASRAWDPDTQYF.